These 29 T cell receptor beta chains share one sample of origin, sequenced in a study of Ad26.COV2.S vaccination and SARS-CoV-2 variants. The sample's treatment: about 20 received Ad26.COV2.S at low or high dose, single or two shots; roughly five received placebo; per-sample allocation not given. The samples were gathered on day 63 after the first injection of vaccine or placebo. The table came from immunoSEQ multiplex PCR; TCRdb's copy has only in-frame clones and leaves some out. The sample comprises about 420,000 clones, roughly 90% of which are singletons, and 3.6% rests with the top ten. Sequenced material: peripheral blood, taken in a trial of Ad26.COV2.S vaccine versus placebo. The receptors here all came from a person between 18 and 65 years old who received the Ad26.COV2.S COVID-19 vaccine or a placebo.

The chain's CDR3 is CASSFVNQPQHF. In nucleotides, the CDR3 is TGTGCCAGCAGTTTCGTCAATCAGCCCCAGCATTTT. The J gene is TRBJ1-5, the V gene TRBV27; D is ambiguous. The CDR3 sequence is 12 residues long. V was pared by 3 bases and J by 3 bases, with 3 bases between. CDR1 MNHEY and CDR2 SMNVEV come from the germline V gene (reference sequence).

The chain joins TRBV6-6 to TRBJ2-7; the D is unclear. V was cut by 7 bases and J by 0 bases, with 7 bases left in between. Germline CDR1 is MNHNY and CDR2 is SVGAGI (reference sequence). The CDR3 loop spans 12 amino acids. Here the CDR3 DNA reads TGTGCCAGCACCCAAGGCTCCTACGAGCAGTACTTC. Its translation is CASTQGSYEQYF.

J is TRBJ2-7 and V is TRBV5-4, with D unclear. V gave up 2 bases and J gave up 3 bases, with 9 bases separating them. The CDR3 has 13 amino acids. The V gene's germline CDR1 is SGHNT and CDR2 YYREEE (reference sequence). The CDR3 bases are TGTGCCAGCAGCTTAGGTAACAACTACGAGCAGTACTTC. Translation gives CASSLGNNYEQYF. Variable domain in full (rest from reference TRBV5-4 and TRBJ2-7): ETGVTQSPTHLIKTRGQQVTLRCSSQSGHNTVSWYQQALGQGPQFIFQYYREEENGRGNFPPRFSGLQFPNYSSELNVNALELDDSALYLCASSLGNNYEQYFGPGTRLTVT.

For the CDR3, the DNA is TGTGCCAGTTCGGGGGGCCTATTCGCAGATACGCAGTATTTT. This translates into CASSGGLFADTQYF. The chain is built from TRBV25-1 and TRBJ2-3; a possible D gene is TRBD2 (7 bases). The CDR3 consists of 14 residues. The V gene lost 9 bases and the J gene lost 4 bases, with 17 bases spanning the gap. Germline-derived CDR1 and CDR2 are MGHDK and SYGVNS. The whole variable domain, remainder taken from reference TRBV25-1 and TRBJ2-3, is EADIYQTPRYLVIGTGKKITLECSQTMGHDKMYWYQQDPGMELHLIHYSYGVNSTEKGDLSSESTVSRIRTEHFPLTLESARPSHTSQYLCASSGGLFADTQYFGPGTRLTVL.

The genes are TRBV6-2 or TRBV6-3 and TRBJ1-2; 9 bases fit TRBD1. The CDR3 is 14 amino acids. V was clipped by 2 bases and J by 5 bases; unmatched bases: 3. Germline lookup yields CDR1 MNHEY and CDR2 SVGEGT. Here the CDR3 DNA reads TGTGCCAGCAGTTACCGGGACAGGGTTTATGGCTACACCTTC. It is translated as CASSYRDRVYGYTF.

There are a few counts of this clone. The genes are TRBV10-3 and TRBJ1-5; no definite D call. The CDR3 has 12 residues. The V gene's germline CDR1 is ENHRY and CDR2 SYGVKD. Trimming took 2 bases from V and 9 from J, leaving 8 bases between them. DNA of the CDR3: TGTGCCATCAGTGAGGCCCGAGGGCCCCAGCATTTT. Residues: CAISEARGPQHF.

This clone appeared a single time. CDR3 amino acids: CASSLASGSAYEQYF. The CDR3 coding sequence is TGTGCCAGCAGCTTAGCCTCAGGGTCGGCCTACGAGCAGTACTTC. The genes are TRBV7-2 and TRBJ2-7; a weak D match, TRBD1 (5 bases). V gave up 0 bases and J gave up 2 bases, with 11 bases separating them. The CDR3 runs 15 residues. CDR1 is SGHTA, CDR2 FQGNSA, per germline.

This clone is a singleton in its sample. The chain couples TRBV27 to TRBJ2-7, with TRBD1 identical over 9 bases. CDR1 is MNHEY and CDR2 is SMNVEV in the germline V gene (reference sequence). V shed 3 bases and J 6 bases; nucleotides not matched to a gene: 3. This CDR3 comprises 13 residues. CDR3 coding DNA: TGTGCCAGCAGTTTGGGGACAGGGTCCGAGCAGTACTTC. It is translated as CASSLGTGSEQYF.

The chain joins TRBV7-9 to TRBJ2-1; D gene uncertain. Trimming shortened V by 4 bases and J by 2 bases, and 12 bases separated the two germline ends. The CDR3 contains 15 residues. Germline CDR1 reads SEHNR; CDR2 reads FQNEAQ (reference sequence). CDR3 amino acids: CASSSTYQTYNEQFF. In DNA, the CDR3 is TGTGCCAGCAGCTCGACTTACCAGACCTACAATGAGCAGTTCTTC.

The chain employs TRBV7-9 and TRBJ2-7; D is perhaps TRBD1 (7 bases). The CDR3 is made up of 16 amino acids. Trimming stripped 0 bases from V and 5 bases from J, with 17 bases between. Germline CDR1 reads SEHNR; CDR2 reads FQNEAQ (reference sequence). The CDR3 here is CASSLARRGLGDEQYF. The DNA of the CDR3 is TGTGCCAGCAGCTTAGCCCGGAGGGGGCTCGGTGACGAGCAGTACTTC.

This clone was observed a handful of times. CDR3 protein: CARSLAIQGKGLNQPQHF. Written as DNA, the CDR3 is TGTGCCAGAAGCTTGGCCATACAGGGAAAGGGGTTGAATCAGCCCCAGCATTTT. The chain combines TRBV5-3 with TRBJ1-5; possible D gene TRBD1, 6 bases. TRBV5-3 is noted as an ORF with a role that remains uncertain. CDR3 length: 18 residues. The V and J ends lost 0 bases and 4 bases respectively, with 20 bases between them.

The rearrangement joins TRBV7-2 to TRBJ2-5; 9 bases are a match to TRBD2. The CDR3 loop spans 15 amino acids. Trimming at V came to 3 bases and at J to 6 bases, leaving 8 bases not matched to a gene. Germline CDR1 and CDR2: SGHTA and FQGNSA. The CDR3 sequence is CASSLRGGDMQTQYF. The CDR3 bases are TGTGCCAGCAGCTTGCGGGGGGGCGATATGCAGACCCAGTACTTC.

The gene calls are TRBV2 and TRBJ2-5, with D perhaps TRBD1 or TRBD2 (6 bases each). CDR1 is SNHLY, CDR2 FYNNEI, per germline. The CDR3 length is 15 residues. V dropped 4 bases and J dropped 5 bases, with 17 bases sitting between them. This chain's CDR3 is CASSAGARARETQYF. The CDR3 DNA is TGTGCCAGCAGTGCGGGGGCACGGGCGAGGGAGACCCAGTACTTC.

This rearrangement joins TRBV5-1 to TRBJ2-3; 13 nucleotides align to TRBD2. The V and J ends lost 4 bases and 0 bases, in that order; junction bases with no gene match: 5. This CDR3 is 17 amino acids long. Germline-derived CDR1 and CDR2 are SGHRS and YFSETQ. The DNA for the CDR3 is TGCGCCAGCAGCGCGGGACTAGCGGGGACTAGCACAGATACGCAGTATTTT. It is translated as CASSAGLAGTSTDTQYF.

The chain uses TRBV30 and TRBJ1-4; no clear D. Germline assignment: CDR1 GTSNPN and CDR2 SVGIG (reference sequence). Trimming shortened V by 6 bases and J by 0 bases, and 11 bases separated the two germline ends. CDR3 length equals 14 residues. The CDR3 protein is CACSNLATNEKLFF. The CDR3 bases are TGTGCCTGTTCTAATCTGGCAACTAATGAAAAACTGTTTTTT.

The V call is TRBV29-1, the J call TRBJ2-1, with D maybe TRBD2 (5 bases). Germline assignment: CDR1 SQVTM and CDR2 ANQGSEA. The CDR3 sequence is 14 residues long. Trimming left V 0 bases short and J 8 bases short, with 14 bases between. The CDR3 bases are TGCAGCGTTGAAGATCTTCTAGCTCTCGATGAGCAGTTCTTC. Amino acid sequence: CSVEDLLALDEQFF.

This chain joins TRBV5-6 and TRBJ1-6; D remains ambiguous. Germline assignment: CDR1 SGHDT and CDR2 YYEEEE. V was pared by 4 bases and J by 7 bases, with 18 bases between. CDR3 length: 16 amino acids. The CDR3 loop reads CASSLSWARNNSPLHF. The CDR3 region has the DNA TGTGCCAGCAGCCTTTCCTGGGCCCGGAACAATTCACCCCTCCACTTT. The full variable domain, rest sourced from reference TRBV5-6 and TRBJ1-6, is DAGVTQSPTHLIKTRGQQVTLRCSPKSGHDTVSWYQQALGQGPQFIFQYYEEEERQRGNFPDRFSGHQFPNYSSELNVNALLLGDSALYLCASSLSWARNNSPLHFGNGTRLTVT.

The rearrangement uses TRBV5-4 and TRBJ1-6, with a tentative D call TRBD1 (5 bases). Trimming pared 0 bases from V and 10 bases from J, leaving 14 bases between. CDR1 is SGHNT, CDR2 YYREEE, per germline (reference sequence). The CDR3 covers 15 residues. DNA for the CDR3: TGTGCCAGCAGCTTGGGGGTCAGGGAAGGATCACCCCTCCACTTT. Amino acid sequence: CASSLGVREGSPLHF. Filled out from reference TRBV5-4 and TRBJ1-6, the complete variable domain reads ETGVTQSPTHLIKTRGQQVTLRCSSQSGHNTVSWYQQALGQGPQFIFQYYREEENGRGNFPPRFSGLQFPNYSSELNVNALELDDSALYLCASSLGVREGSPLHFGNGTRLTVT.

This clone showed up many times. This rearrangement joins TRBV28 to TRBJ2-3, with D possibly TRBD1 on 5 matching bases. V shed 9 bases and J shed 8 bases, with 15 bases lying between them. This CDR3 spans 12 amino acids. The germline CDR1 and CDR2 sequences are MDHEN and SYDVKM. The CDR3 reads CASASRAATQYF. The CDR3 nucleotides are TGTGCCAGTGCCAGCAGGGCTGCTACGCAGTATTTT.

This clone has only one observation. This chain links TRBV9 with TRBJ2-1; 7 nucleotides agree with TRBD1. The CDR3 runs to 17 residues. Per the germline V gene, CDR1 is SGDLS and CDR2 is YYNGEE. The V segment lost 3 bases and the J segment 1 base; nucleotides outside the gene matches: 10. CDR3 residues: CASSAGQKGWSYNEQFF. The DNA of the CDR3 is TGTGCCAGCAGCGCGGGACAGAAGGGGTGGTCCTACAATGAGCAGTTCTTC.

The rearrangement joins TRBV2 to TRBJ2-4; 9 bases align to TRBD1. The CDR3 loop spans 18 amino acids. J lost 0 bases, V lost 5 bases, and 11 bases had no gene match. Germline V gene sequence: CDR1 SNHLY, CDR2 FYNNEI. CDR3 DNA: TGTGCCAGCAGTTTTCACGAAGGGACAGGGCGAGCCAAAAACATTCAGTACTTC. Translated, it gives CASSFHEGTGRAKNIQYF.

This sequence joins TRBV4-3 and TRBJ2-1; D uncertain. Germline CDR1 reads LGHNA; CDR2 reads YSLEER. V gave up 0 bases and J gave up 5 bases, with 11 bases separating them. The CDR3 runs to 15 residues. The CDR3 protein is CASSQERTAHNEQFF. The CDR3 DNA follows: TGCGCCAGCAGCCAAGAGCGTACAGCTCACAATGAGCAGTTCTTC.

V gene TRBV4-1 combines with J gene TRBJ2-3; 11 bases line up with TRBD2. Germline loops: CDR1 MGHRA, CDR2 YSYEKL. The V segment lost 4 bases and the J segment 6 bases; nucleotides outside the gene matches: 12. There are 17 residues in the CDR3. The CDR3 nucleotides read TGCGCCAGCAGCCCGACTAGCGGGGACCGTGGTAGGGATACGCAGTATTTT. It translates to CASSPTSGDRGRDTQYF.

The V gene is TRBV9, the J gene TRBJ2-7; D is unresolved. CDR3 length equals 13 residues. V was cut by 0 bases and J by 0 bases, with 4 bases left in between. Per germline, CDR1 SGDLS and CDR2 YYNGEE. CDR3: CASSVGFSYEQYF. The CDR3, as DNA: TGTGCCAGCAGCGTAGGTTTCTCCTACGAGCAGTACTTC. Full variable domain (rest looked up from reference TRBV9 and TRBJ2-7): DSGVTQTPKHLITATGQRVTLRCSPRSGDLSVYWYQQSLDQGLQFLIQYYNGEERAKGNILERFSAQQFPDLHSELNLSSLELGDSALYFCASSVGFSYEQYFGPGTRLTVT.

The chain is built from TRBV7-6 and TRBJ1-4; D remains unclear. CDR3 length: 13 residues. V lost 5 bases, J lost 5 bases, and 9 bases lay in between. Germline V gives CDR1 SGHVS, CDR2 FNYEAQ. In DNA form, the CDR3 reads TGTGCCAGCAGCCCGCAGCCAAATGAAAAACTGTTTTTT. This codes for CASSPQPNEKLFF. Variable domain in full (rest from reference TRBV7-6 and TRBJ1-4): GAGVSQSPRYKVTKRGQDVALRCDPISGHVSLYWYRQALGQGPEFLTYFNYEAQQDKSGLPNDRFSAERPEGSISTLTIQRTEQRDSAMYRCASSPQPNEKLFFGSGTQLSVL.

This chain uses TRBV10-2 with TRBJ2-5, with 8 bases lining up with TRBD2. The V and J ends lost 4 bases and 1 base, in that order; junction bases with no gene match: 8. Germline values: CDR1 WSHSY, CDR2 SAAADI. The CDR3 is 16 amino acids. This CDR3 reads CASSALGRGAQETQYF. In nucleotides, the CDR3 is TGCGCCAGCAGTGCACTAGGGCGGGGGGCCCAAGAGACCCAGTACTTC.

J is TRBJ2-3 and V is TRBV2, with a weak D call TRBD1 (5 bases). This CDR3 contains 20 residues. Germline CDR1 is SNHLY and CDR2 is FYNNEI. The V end was cut by 2 bases, the J end by 2 bases, with 26 bases between. This CDR3 reads CASSEPKHPGLVLHTDTQYF. CDR3 DNA: TGTGCCAGCAGTGAACCCAAACACCCAGGGCTAGTCCTACACACAGATACGCAGTATTTT. The whole variable domain, remainder taken from reference TRBV2 and TRBJ2-3, is EPEVTQTPSHQVTQMGQEVILRCVPISNHLYFYWYRQILGQKVEFLVSFYNNEISEKSEIFDDQFSVERPDGSNFTLKIRSTKLEDSAMYFCASSEPKHPGLVLHTDTQYFGPGTRLTVL.

CDR3 DNA: TGTGCCAGCAGGGGCGGGAACAGGGGTGGCTACACCTTC. This gives the protein CASRGGNRGGYTF. This chain uses TRBV6-5 with TRBJ1-2; 7 bases are a match to TRBD1. V lost 6 bases to trimming and J lost 7 bases; unmatched junction nucleotides: 8. This CDR3 contains 13 residues. Germline CDR1 and CDR2: MNHEY and SVGAGI.

The J gene is TRBJ1-5, the V gene TRBV9, with D hard to call. Trimming pared 0 bases from V and 7 bases from J, leaving 11 bases between. Per germline, CDR1 SGDLS and CDR2 YYNGEE. The CDR3 covers 14 residues. The CDR3 DNA follows: TGTGCCAGCAGCGTAGGGGGAGGTATCCAGCCCCAGCATTTT. Its protein product is CASSVGGGIQPQHF.